Each of the 18 T cell receptor beta chains below was sequenced from the same sample in a study of cytomegalovirus exposure and HLA in healthy donors. PCR amplification relied on 60 Vbeta primers (plus 13 Jbeta primers). Using immunoSEQ multiplex PCR, the repertoire was profiled, and TCRdb retains in-frame clones only, with some absent. The sample holds about 78,000 clones; about 80% are singletons and the top ten take about a third. The source material was PBMCs. The origin of the receptors is a man aged 50 or older in good health and CMV-seropositive.

In the case of this clone: Its ends do not fully match the called genes, so a read error is possible. The V gene is TRBV7-9, the J gene TRBJ1-2; 8 bases line up with TRBD1. Germline CDR1 SEHNR, CDR2 FQNEAQ (reference sequence). This CDR3 is built from 15 residues. The CDR3 nucleotides are TGTTCCAGCAGCACCAGACAGGGGTTAACCGATGGCTACACCTTC. Its protein is CSSSTRQGLTDGYTF.

This chain uses TRBV5-4 with TRBJ2-2, with D perhaps TRBD1 (6 bases). Germline V lookup: CDR1 SGHNT, CDR2 YYREEE (reference sequence). The length of the CDR3 is 14 residues. The V end lost 2 bases, the J end lost 2 bases, and 7 bases lay between the germline ends. CDR3 sequence (DNA): TGTGCCAGCAGCTTACAGGGTAACACCGGGGAGCTGTTTTTT. This gives the protein CASSLQGNTGELFF.

Only a few counts were recorded for this clone. V usage is TRBV6-5 and J usage is TRBJ1-1, with a weak D call TRBD1 (5 bases). Trimming stripped 1 base from V and 1 base from J, with 7 bases between. The CDR3 runs to 14 residues. Germline CDR1 and CDR2: MNHEY and SVGAGI. Here the CDR3 DNA reads TGTGCCAGCAGTTACTTCACAGGGAACACTGAAGCTTTCTTT. Amino acids: CASSYFTGNTEAFF.

The V gene is TRBV11-1, the J gene TRBJ2-5; TRBD1 agrees at 8 bases. Matching the DNA end better, TRBJ2-7 makes the J call doubtful. This CDR3 has 14 residues. Germline lookup yields CDR1 SGHAT and CDR2 FQDESV (reference sequence). The CDR3 DNA reads TGTGCCAGCAGTCCGGGACAGGTCCCCTACGAGCAGTACTTC. Protein product: CASSPGQVPYEQYF.

This sequence joins TRBV30 and TRBJ1-4, with 8 bases that match TRBD1. This CDR3 is built from 14 residues. Per germline, CDR1 GTSNPN and CDR2 SVGIG (reference sequence). The ends lost 7 bases at V and 5 bases at J; junction bases unmatched: 9. CDR3 region: CASPLQGVNEKLFF. The CDR3 bases are TGTGCCTCTCCCTTACAGGGGGTAAATGAAAAACTGTTTTTT. The full variable domain, in which reference TRBV30 and TRBJ1-4 provide the parts outside the CDR3, is SQTIHQWPATLVQPVGSPLSLECTVEGTSNPNLYWYRQAAGRGLQLLFYSVGIGQISSEVPQNLSASRPQDRQFILSSKKLLLSDSGFYLCASPLQGVNEKLFFGSGTQLSVL.

The rearrangement links TRBV27 to TRBJ1-5; 7 positions agree with TRBD1. The germline V gene has CDR1 MNHEY and CDR2 SMNVEV (reference sequence). CDR3 size: 15 residues. After removal of 5 bases from V and 5 bases from J, the junction contained 9 bases not matched to a gene. CDR3 DNA sequence: TGTGCCAGCAGTCCTCAGCCGACAGGGCATCAGCCCCAGCATTTT. It is translated as CASSPQPTGHQPQHF.

This sequence joins TRBV2 and TRBJ1-5; D call uncertain. V lost 3 bases and J lost 6, with 6 bases in between. Germline V gene sequence: CDR1 SNHLY, CDR2 FYNNEI. The CDR3 has 12 amino acids. The CDR3 region is CASSEAVQPQHF. CDR3 in DNA: TGTGCCAGCAGTGAGGCAGTTCAGCCCCAGCATTTT.

In DNA, the CDR3 is TGTGCCAGCAGCTTAGGGACTAGCGAAGAAAGACAGTACTTC. Translated: CASSLGTSEERQYF. The rearrangement joins TRBV7-9 to TRBJ2-5, with TRBD2 identical over 9 bases. The CDR3 is made up of 14 amino acids. V dropped 1 base and J dropped 11; count of bases not matched to a gene: 8. CDR1 is SEHNR, CDR2 FQNEAQ, per germline (reference sequence).

The chain employs TRBV7-3 and TRBJ2-7, with D possibly matching TRBD1 (5 bases). V dropped 5 bases and J dropped 6 bases, with 14 bases sitting between them. The CDR3 is 13 amino acids. Germline V gene data show CDR1 as SGHTA and CDR2 as FQGTGA. Here the CDR3 DNA reads TGTGCCAGCAGCCGAATCCAGGGTGCCGAGCAGTACTTC. Translation gives CASSRIQGAEQYF.

V usage is TRBV2 and J usage is TRBJ1-4, with TRBD1 matching 7 bases. The CDR3 has 13 residues. The J segment lost 2 bases and the V segment lost 9 bases, leaving 3 bases of the junction unmatched. CDR1 is SNHLY, CDR2 FYNNEI, per germline. The CDR3 DNA follows: TGTGCCAGTATCAGGGGGACTAATGAAAAACTGTTTTTT. The encoded protein is CASIRGTNEKLFF.

The chain joins TRBV10-1 to TRBJ2-1; 7 bases line up with TRBD2. CDR1 and CDR2 (germline): WNHNN, SYGVQD (reference sequence). V lost 6 bases and J lost 5; bases outside the gene matches: 7. The CDR3 contains 14 residues. The CDR3 DNA reads as TGCGCCAGCAGGCCTAGCGGAAGTAACAATGAGCAGTTCTTC. It is translated as CASRPSGSNNEQFF.

The chain links TRBV7-9 to TRBJ2-1, with D possibly matching TRBD1 (5 bases). The CDR3 length is 13 residues. Trimming removed 1 base from V and 5 bases from J, with 6 bases in between. Germline V gives CDR1 SEHNR, CDR2 FQNEAQ (reference sequence). CDR3 DNA sequence: TGTGCCAGCAGCTTAGACAGGAACAATGAGCAGTTCTTC. Translated, it gives CASSLDRNNEQFF.

About this clone itself: At one of its ends the junction is not consistent with the germline gene, which may arise from a read error. The CDR3 region is CAWSSSGRGAKNSQYF. In nucleotides, the CDR3 is TGTGCCTGGTCAAGTAGCGGGAGAGGGGCCAAAAACAGTCAGTACTTC. The rearrangement uses TRBV30 and TRBJ2-4; 9 bases agree with TRBD2. Germline lookup yields CDR1 GTSNPN and CDR2 SVGIG (reference sequence). The CDR3 consists of 16 residues.

The J gene is TRBJ2-7, the V gene TRBV11-2; 10 nucleotides agree with TRBD1. Germline-derived CDR1 and CDR2 are SGHAT and FQNNGV. V trimming: 1 base; J trimming: 4 bases; junction bases outside the gene matches: 1. The CDR3 has 14 amino acids. The CDR3 DNA follows: TGTGCCAGCAGCTTAGGACAGGGGGCTTACGAGCAGTACTTC. Translated, it gives CASSLGQGAYEQYF. The full variable domain, rest sourced from reference TRBV11-2 and TRBJ2-7, is EAGVAQSPRYKIIEKRQSVAFWCNPISGHATLYWYQQILGQGPKLLIQFQNNGVVDDSQLPKDRFSAERLKGVDSTLKIQPAKLEDSAVYLCASSLGQGAYEQYFGPGTRLTVT.

The chain joins TRBV7-2 to TRBJ1-5, with D tentatively TRBD1 (6 bases). This CDR3 region has 15 residues. The germline CDR1 and CDR2 sequences are SGHTA and FQGNSA. The V gene lost 1 base and the J gene lost 3 bases, with 10 bases spanning the gap. The CDR3 DNA sequence: TGTGCCAGCAGCTTAGGGGGGACACTCAATCAGCCCCAGCATTTT. Translating gives CASSLGGTLNQPQHF.

With regard to this clone: One end of the junction fails to match germline, which may point to a read error. CDR3 bases: TGTGCCTGGAGTGTTGCTGGGGCCAACGGCCTGACTTTC. This sequence encodes CAWSVAGANGLTF. J is TRBJ2-6 and V is TRBV30; tentatively, D is TRBD1 (5 bases). CDR1 is GTSNPN and CDR2 is SVGIG in the germline V gene (reference sequence). The CDR3 covers 13 residues.

The chain combines TRBV10-1 with TRBJ2-1; 11 nucleotides agree with TRBD2. After removal of 0 bases from V and 7 bases from J, the junction contained 5 bases not matched to a gene. Germline CDR1 is WNHNN and CDR2 is SYGVQD (reference sequence). The CDR3 has 16 amino acids. The CDR3 DNA sequence: TGCGCCAGCAGTGAGTCGGCGACTAGCGGGATGAATGAGCAGTTCTTC. Translation gives CASSESATSGMNEQFF.

V is TRBV6-5 and J is TRBJ2-1; a weak D match, TRBD2 (5 bases). Germline CDR1 reads MNHEY; CDR2 reads SVGAGI. This CDR3 is built from 13 residues. V was cut by 6 bases and J by 9 bases, with 15 bases left in between. DNA of the CDR3: TGTGCCAGCAGCCCAGCGGAATGGGGTGAGCAGTTCTTC. Its translation is CASSPAEWGEQFF.